These 32 T cell receptor beta chains originate from one sample sequenced in a study of beta chain features in type 1 diabetes. Study-wide findings and caveats: There was a moderate but significant shortening of TCRB CDR3s in all four CD4+ subsets of Type 1 diabetes patients.

These receptors lack a known antigen. The investigators reverse transcribed all of the isolated RNA, so they sequenced expressed TCRB transcripts. The assay was immunoSEQ multiplex PCR, and TCRdb's table has in-frame clones only and misses some. The sample lists 130,000 or so clones, about a sixth seen once, with 2% to 3% in the top ten. Sequencing input: central memory CD4+ T cells from blood. Every receptor here comes from a man younger than 45 with type 1 diabetes.

V gene TRBV9 combines with J gene TRBJ2-4; D gene ambiguous. V was cut by 0 bases and J by 9 bases, with 10 bases left in between. The CDR3 sequence is 13 residues long. Germline lookup yields CDR1 SGDLS and CDR2 YYNGEE. The CDR3 here is CASSVAMGGIQYF. In DNA, the CDR3 is TGTGCCAGCAGCGTAGCTATGGGTGGCATTCAGTACTTC.

J is TRBJ1-4 and V is TRBV6-5; D remains unclear. Per germline, CDR1 MNHEY and CDR2 SVGAGI. The CDR3 spans 14 residues. Between the trimmed V and J ends, which lost 4 bases and 5 bases, there was a span of 11 bases. CDR3 in amino acids: CASSLGRGNEKLFF. The CDR3 nucleotides read TGTGCCAGCAGTTTGGGTCGGGGAAATGAAAAACTGTTTTTT.

This clone was observed a few times. The chain links TRBV16 to TRBJ2-5, with TRBD1 matching over 9 bases. The V gene's germline CDR1 is KGHSY and CDR2 FQNENV. The CDR3 is 14 amino acids. J lost 5 bases, V lost 4 bases, and 5 bases had no gene match. CDR3 in DNA: TGTGCCAGCAGCCTGGACAGGGGAGGCGAGACCCAGTACTTC. Its protein is CASSLDRGGETQYF.

This chain links TRBV5-8 with TRBJ1-5, with D possibly matching TRBD1 (6 bases). The CDR3 is 13 amino acids. Germline V gene data show CDR1 as SGHTS and CDR2 as YDEGEE. V lost 6 bases to trimming and J lost 5 bases, with 12 bases between them. The CDR3 DNA follows: TGTGCCAGCACCAACAGGGCAGATCAGCCCCAGCATTTT. This gives the protein CASTNRADQPQHF.

The chain has TRBV18 and TRBJ2-7, with 9 bases lining up with TRBD1. Germline V gives CDR1 KGHSH, CDR2 LQKENI. This CDR3 spans 12 amino acids. J was trimmed by 3 bases and V by 10 bases; bases with no gene match: 4. The CDR3 region is CATGTGNYEQYF. The CDR3, as DNA: TGTGCCACCGGGACAGGGAACTACGAGCAGTACTTC.

This clone was seen more than once but under ten times. The J gene is TRBJ2-3, the V gene TRBV6-5; D uncertain. Per germline, CDR1 MNHEY and CDR2 SVGAGI. V was cut by 4 bases and J by 5 bases, with 13 bases left in between. The CDR3 sequence is 14 residues long. The DNA for the CDR3 is TGTGCCAGCAGTTCAACCTCATTTATAGATACGCAGTATTTT. This sequence encodes CASSSTSFIDTQYF.

This clone showed up just a few times. The chain carries TRBV18 and TRBJ2-7; no definite D call. The CDR3 length is 13 residues. Germline V gene data show CDR1 as KGHSH and CDR2 as LQKENI. Trimming shortened V by 3 bases and J by 5 bases, and 11 bases separated the two germline ends. The CDR3 protein is CASSPGSTNEQYF. The CDR3 bases are TGTGCCAGCTCACCGGGTTCTACTAACGAGCAGTACTTC.

This clone was seen more than once but under ten times. The chain uses TRBV4-3 and TRBJ1-1; no firm D call. The CDR3 is 17 amino acids. CDR1 and CDR2 from the germline V gene are LGHNA and YSLEER. V was clipped by 1 base and J by 1 base, with 16 bases between them. The CDR3 spells CASSQGYIMQPNTEAFF. The CDR3 DNA follows: TGCGCCAGCAGCCAAGGTTACATCATGCAGCCGAACACTGAAGCTTTCTTT.

This clone was found many times. The same CDR3 can be traced to other DNA sequences in this sample. The chain is built from TRBV9 and TRBJ1-3; D is uncertain. Germline V gene data show CDR1 as SGDLS and CDR2 as YYNGEE. V was cut by 0 bases and J by 0 bases, with 10 bases left in between. The CDR3 is made up of 16 amino acids. The CDR3 is CASSVDSGSSGNTIYF. CDR3 sequence (DNA): TGTGCCAGCAGCGTAGACAGCGGTAGCTCTGGAAACACCATATATTTT.

In this sample, this clone turned up a few times. The V gene is TRBV30, the J gene TRBJ2-2; D not certain. CDR3 length: 13 residues. V lost 3 bases, J lost 7 bases, and 12 bases lay in between. Germline CDR1 reads GTSNPN; CDR2 reads SVGIG (reference sequence). This CDR3 is CAWSPWDNGELFF. CDR3 in DNA: TGTGCCTGGAGCCCATGGGATAACGGGGAGCTGTTTTTT. The whole variable domain, remainder taken from reference TRBV30 and TRBJ2-2, is SQTIHQWPATLVQPVGSPLSLECTVEGTSNPNLYWYRQAAGRGLQLLFYSVGIGQISSEVPQNLSASRPQDRQFILSSKKLLLSDSGFYLCAWSPWDNGELFFGEGSRLTVL.

This clone was counted a few times. The rearrangement joins TRBV14 to TRBJ1-4, with 7 positions matching TRBD1. J gave up 7 bases and V 3 bases, and 2 bases lay outside the gene matches. There are 13 residues in the CDR3. The germline V gene encodes CDR1 SGHDN and CDR2 FVKESK. The CDR3 nucleotides are TGTGCCAGCAGCCAGGGGACAGTTGAAAAACTGTTTTTT. Protein: CASSQGTVEKLFF. The complete variable domain, with remaining parts taken from reference TRBV14 and TRBJ1-4, reads EAGVTQFPSHSVIEKGQTVTLRCDPISGHDNLYWYRRVMGKEIKFLLHFVKESKQDESGMPNNRFLAERTGGTYSTLKVQPAELEDSGVYFCASSQGTVEKLFFGSGTQLSVL.

This clone was detected ten times or more. The V gene is TRBV6-1, the J gene TRBJ1-2; D ambiguous. This CDR3 region has 12 residues. V shed 9 bases and J shed 8 bases, with 16 bases lying between them. Germline V lookup: CDR1 MNHNS, CDR2 SASEGT. The CDR3 is CASSRNGNGYTF. CDR3 coding DNA: TGTGCCAGTTCTAGGAACGGAAACGGCTACACCTTC.

This chain connects TRBV5-4 to TRBJ2-1; 13 nucleotides line up with TRBD2. The germline gives CDR1 SGHNT, CDR2 YYREEE (reference sequence). V lost 1 base to trimming and J lost 5 bases; unmatched junction nucleotides: 0. This CDR3 region has 15 residues. The chain's CDR3 is CASSLTSGGDNEQFF. CDR3 coding DNA: TGTGCCAGCAGCTTGACTAGCGGGGGGGACAATGAGCAGTTCTTC.

The rearrangement joins TRBV7-2 to TRBJ1-2; D may be TRBD1 (5 bases). Trimming took off 5 bases at V and 13 bases at J, with 20 bases between the two ends. This CDR3 is built from 13 residues. CDR1 is SGHTA, CDR2 FQGNSA, per germline. CDR3 DNA sequence: TGTGCCAGCAGCCGGGACGGCCCCTCTCCAACCACCTTC. It is translated as CASSRDGPSPTTF.

This clone occurred a few times. The sample has other DNA sequences that encode this CDR3 too. The chain is built from TRBV9 and TRBJ2-3; D gene ambiguous. The germline gives CDR1 SGDLS, CDR2 YYNGEE. Trimming took off 3 bases at V and 3 bases at J, with 5 bases between the two ends. The CDR3 is 12 amino acids. CDR3 nucleotides: TGTGCCAGCAGCGGAAGAACAGATACGCAGTATTTT. Translated: CASSGRTDTQYF.

CDR3 protein: CASSYGDTTNEKLFF. DNA for the CDR3: TGTGCCAGCAGCTATGGGGATACAACTAATGAAAAACTGTTTTTT. The chain recombines TRBV7-2 with TRBJ1-4; D is unresolved. CDR1 and CDR2 from the germline V gene are SGHTA and FQGNSA. Trimming shortened V by 4 bases and J by 0 bases, and 9 bases separated the two germline ends. The CDR3 runs to 15 residues. Based on the CDR3 plus reference TRBV7-2 and TRBJ1-4, the full variable domain is GAGVSQSPSNKVTEKGKDVELRCDPISGHTALYWYRQSLGQGLEFLIYFQGNSAPDKSGLPSDRFSAERTGGSVSTLTIQRTQQEDSAVYLCASSYGDTTNEKLFFGSGTQLSVL.

This clone was observed a single time. The rearrangement joins TRBV10-3 to TRBJ1-6; D is perhaps TRBD1 (6 bases). The CDR3 is 14 residues long. The V end was cut by 5 bases, the J end by 10 bases, with 15 bases between. Germline V gene lookup returns CDR1 ENHRY and CDR2 SYGVKD. DNA for the CDR3: TGTGCCATCAGTCCGACAGGCCTGGAATCACCCCTCCACTTT. Its translation: CAISPTGLESPLHF.

This rearrangement joins TRBV28 to TRBJ2-3, with 9 bases identical to TRBD1. Germline CDR1 is MDHEN and CDR2 is SYDVKM. V lost 5 bases to trimming and J lost 4 bases; unmatched junction nucleotides: 7. This CDR3 contains 15 residues. The DNA of the CDR3 is TGTGCCAGCAGTACCCTCGGGACAGGGCCAGATACGCAGTATTTT. Residues: CASSTLGTGPDTQYF.

The chain uses TRBV29-1 and TRBJ2-3; D may be TRBD1 (6 bases). Looked up from germline, CDR1 is SQVTM and CDR2 is ANQGSEA. CDR3 size: 12 residues. V lost 1 base to trimming and J lost 7 bases, with 9 bases between them. CDR3 residues: CSVEVGQNTQYF. In nucleotides, the CDR3 is TGCAGCGTTGAAGTCGGACAGAATACGCAGTATTTT.

This clone was found a few times. The chain's CDR3 is CASSLLRLGDTEAFF. The CDR3 DNA reads as TGTGCCAGCAGCTTACTGAGACTTGGGGACACTGAAGCTTTCTTT. The chain links TRBV7-9 to TRBJ1-1; D is unclear. Looked up from germline, CDR1 is SEHNR and CDR2 is FQNEAQ (reference sequence). V dropped 2 bases and J dropped 3 bases, with 13 bases sitting between them. The CDR3 extends over 15 amino acids. Filled out from reference TRBV7-9 and TRBJ1-1, the complete variable domain reads DTGVSQNPRHKITKRGQNVTFRCDPISEHNRLYWYRQTLGQGPEFLTYFQNEAQLEKSRLLSDRFSAERPKGSFSTLEIQRTEQGDSAMYLCASSLLRLGDTEAFFGQGTRLTVV.

The chain is built from TRBV30 and TRBJ2-4, with D possibly matching TRBD2 (6 bases). The length of the CDR3 is 16 residues. Germline assignment: CDR1 GTSNPN and CDR2 SVGIG (reference sequence). V lost 0 bases and J 0 bases, leaving 12 bases between the germline ends. The chain's CDR3 is CAWSVPRDLAKNIQYF. The CDR3 DNA is TGTGCCTGGAGTGTACCCAGGGACTTAGCCAAAAACATTCAGTACTTC.

DNA for the CDR3: TGTGCCAGCAGCGGGTCTAGAGACAATGAGCAGTTCTTC. Translation: CASSGSRDNEQFF. The chain has TRBV7-2 and TRBJ2-1; D gene unclear. The CDR3 extends over 13 amino acids. The V gene's germline CDR1 is SGHTA and CDR2 FQGNSA. Trimming stripped 5 bases from V and 5 bases from J, with 10 bases between.

This clone was counted between two and nine times. The gene calls are TRBV30 and TRBJ1-3; D is perhaps TRBD1 (5 bases). Trimming pared 2 bases from V and 4 bases from J, leaving 9 bases between. This CDR3 comprises 13 residues. Per germline, CDR1 GTSNPN and CDR2 SVGIG (reference sequence). The CDR3 reads CAWSSGSGNTIYF. The CDR3 nucleotides read TGTGCCTGGAGTTCAGGGTCCGGAAACACCATATATTTT.

The chain uses TRBV7-2 and TRBJ2-1, with D uncertain. CDR1 SGHTA and CDR2 FQGNSA come from the germline V gene. The CDR3 loop spans 15 amino acids. V was trimmed by 5 bases and J by 5 bases, leaving 16 bases between them. CDR3: CASSPRWKSHNEQFF. The DNA for the CDR3 is TGTGCCAGCAGCCCTCGGTGGAAATCCCACAATGAGCAGTTCTTC.

CDR3 amino acids: CSVAEGLREQFF. CDR3 DNA sequence: TGCAGCGTTGCAGAAGGGCTTCGTGAGCAGTTCTTC. The chain combines TRBV29-1 with TRBJ2-1; D is uncertain. Between the trimmed V and J ends, which lost 4 bases and 9 bases, there was a span of 13 bases. CDR1 and CDR2 (germline): SQVTM, ANQGSEA. There are 12 residues in the CDR3.

This clone was detected only a few times. The genes are TRBV5-6 and TRBJ2-7, with D possibly TRBD1 on 5 matching bases. This CDR3 is built from 14 residues. CDR1 is SGHDT, CDR2 YYEEEE, per germline. V was cut by 0 bases and J by 1 base, with 8 bases left in between. CDR3 coding DNA: TGTGCCAGCAGCTTGGTATCAGGGTCCTACGAGCAGTACTTC. Translating it yields CASSLVSGSYEQYF.

There are a few counts of this clone. This rearrangement joins TRBV5-1 to TRBJ2-7; D gene ambiguous. The CDR3 is 15 residues long. Germline CDR1 and CDR2: SGHRS and YFSETQ. The V end was cut by 0 bases, the J end by 3 bases, with 13 bases between. The chain's CDR3 is CASSLAATAHYEQYF. CDR3 nucleotide sequence: TGCGCCAGCAGCTTGGCGGCGACCGCACACTACGAGCAGTACTTC.

This clone has a handful of counts. V usage is TRBV28 and J usage is TRBJ2-6, with 7 bases fitting TRBD1. The V and J ends lost 11 bases and 2 bases, in that order; junction bases with no gene match: 9. From germline, CDR1 is MDHEN and CDR2 SYDVKM. The CDR3 is 15 amino acids. This chain's CDR3 is CARAIDRAGANVLTF. The CDR3 nucleotides are TGTGCCCGCGCCATTGACAGGGCTGGGGCCAACGTCCTGACTTTC.

V usage is TRBV5-1 and J usage is TRBJ2-3, with unresolved D. V lost 4 bases and J 1 base, leaving 7 bases between the germline ends. CDR1 is SGHRS, CDR2 YFSETQ, per germline. The CDR3 has 13 amino acids. This CDR3 reads CASSRIGTDTQYF. DNA of the CDR3: TGCGCCAGCAGCCGAATTGGCACAGATACGCAGTATTTT.

As for this clone: Its ends do not fully match the called genes, so a read error is possible. V usage is TRBV6-1 and J usage is TRBJ2-5, with a possible D match to TRBD1 (6 bases). Germline loops: CDR1 MNHNS, CDR2 SASEGT. There are 17 residues in the CDR3. CDR3: CAISDVGLRTDQETQYF. CDR3 coding DNA: TGTGCCATCAGTGATGTCGGGCTGCGGACAGATCAAGAGACCCAGTACTTC.

This clone was detected many times. The chain has TRBV28 and TRBJ2-5, with D hard to call. Deletions cut 3 bases from V and 4 bases from J, with 9 bases between. The CDR3 runs 13 residues. Germline-derived CDR1 and CDR2 are MDHEN and SYDVKM. CDR3 in DNA: TGTGCCAGCAGTTTTACGTGGATAGAGACCCAGTACTTC. Translating it yields CASSFTWIETQYF.

This clone has a handful of counts. The gene calls are TRBV29-1 and TRBJ1-3; D is uncertain. This CDR3 has 13 residues. The V end was cut by 7 bases, the J end by 3 bases, with 13 bases between. Per the germline V gene, CDR1 is SQVTM and CDR2 is ANQGSEA. Written as DNA, the CDR3 is TGCAGCGCCCGGAGGGAAGGTGGAAACACCATATATTTT. This gives the protein CSARREGGNTIYF.